This TCR beta chain appears in the sequencing data of a study of T cell repertoires in cytomegalovirus infection. Overall study context: A matching HLA type, together with CMV infection, was signaled by public TCR beta signatures.

In TCRdb, the reads were re-called with MiXCR into one record per CDR3 protein. The repertoire includes some 220,000 distinct CDR3 sequences, roughly an eighth of them detected once, and roughly 1.7% sits in the top ten. The CDR3 is made up of 17 amino acids. With 0 bases removed from V and 0 bases from J, the gap between germline ends came to 12 bases. Germline V lookup: CDR1 SGHRS, CDR2 YFSETQ. Study results and limitations: Predominance within the ex vivo response was attributable to HLA-C-restricted CMV-specific TCR beta clonotypes. CMV carriers having the relevant HLA were flagged by cumulative public TCR beta family frequency.

This clonotype was seen a handful of times. The antigen remains undetermined. The chain employs TRBV5-1 and TRBJ2-2; weak D call: TRBD1 (5 bases). This clonotype was sampled from a human donor in good health (CMV status not recorded). Some clones in this sample may be carry-over from other donors' samples. The specimen sequenced was PBMCs. The chain's CDR3 is CASSLGRGIANTGELFF. The CDR3 region has the DNA TGCGCCAGCAGCTTGGGAAGGGGTATCGCGAACACCGGGGAGCTGTTTTTT.